This TCR beta chain was identified during a study of shared clonotypes between healthy human individuals. This CDR3 has 14 residues. Looked up from germline, CDR1 is SGHRS and CDR2 is YFSETQ. The V and J ends lost 4 bases and 6 bases respectively, with 17 bases between them. This clone was seen just once. Division of CD4+ cells produced a CD45RA+ naive subset and a CD45RA-negative memory subset. Data came from immunoSEQ multiplex PCR; TCRdb stores just in-frame clones and leaves some out. This sample has 900,000 to 1,200,000 clones, with approximately 78% found just once. This chain connects TRBV5-1 to TRBJ2-7; possible D gene TRBD2, 6 bases. Sequencing was performed on memory CD4+ T cells from PBMCs. Regarding subset: CD45RA-negative fraction. The TCR was taken from a man between 18 and 35 years old in good health. Some clones in this sample may be carry-over from other donors' samples. CDR3 DNA: TGCGCCAGCAGCCCGGGACTCCTGAACGGCGAGCAGTACTTC. This gives the protein CASSPGLLNGEQYF.